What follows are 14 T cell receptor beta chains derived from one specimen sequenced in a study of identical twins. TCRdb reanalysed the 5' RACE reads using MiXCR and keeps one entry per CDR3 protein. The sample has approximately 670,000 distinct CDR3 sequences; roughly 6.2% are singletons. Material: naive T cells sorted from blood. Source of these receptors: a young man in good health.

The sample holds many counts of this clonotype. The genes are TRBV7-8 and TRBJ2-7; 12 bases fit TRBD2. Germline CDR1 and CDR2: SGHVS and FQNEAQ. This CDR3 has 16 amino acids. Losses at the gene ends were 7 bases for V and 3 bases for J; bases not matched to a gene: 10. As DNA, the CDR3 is TGTGCCAGCACCCCGGGACTAGCGGGTCCTCGCTACGAGCAGTACTTC. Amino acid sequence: CASTPGLAGPRYEQYF.

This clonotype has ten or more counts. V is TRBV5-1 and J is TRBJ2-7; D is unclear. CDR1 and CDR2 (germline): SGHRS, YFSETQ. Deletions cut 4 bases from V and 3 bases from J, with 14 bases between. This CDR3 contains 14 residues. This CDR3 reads CASSEYTDGYEQYF. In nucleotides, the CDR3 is TGCGCCAGCAGCGAATACACCGACGGCTACGAGCAGTACTTC.

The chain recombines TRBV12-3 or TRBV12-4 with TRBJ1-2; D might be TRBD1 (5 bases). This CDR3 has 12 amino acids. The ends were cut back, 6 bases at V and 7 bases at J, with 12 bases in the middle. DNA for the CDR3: TGTGCCAGCAGCGGGACTCTAGGTGGCTACACCTTC. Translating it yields CASSGTLGGYTF.

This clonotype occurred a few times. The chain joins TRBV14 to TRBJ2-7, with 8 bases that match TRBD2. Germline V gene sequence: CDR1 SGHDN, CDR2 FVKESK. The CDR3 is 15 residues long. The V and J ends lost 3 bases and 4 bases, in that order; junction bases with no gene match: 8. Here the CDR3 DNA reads TGTGCCAGCAGCCACCACTTGACGGGAGGGTACGAGCAGTACTTC. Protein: CASSHHLTGGYEQYF.

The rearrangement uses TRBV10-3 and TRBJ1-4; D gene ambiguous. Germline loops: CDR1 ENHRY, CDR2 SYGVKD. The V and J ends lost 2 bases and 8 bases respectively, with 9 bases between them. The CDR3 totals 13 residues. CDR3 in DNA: TGTGCCATCAGTGAGCTAAACGAGGAAAAACTGTTTTTT. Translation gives CAISELNEEKLFF.

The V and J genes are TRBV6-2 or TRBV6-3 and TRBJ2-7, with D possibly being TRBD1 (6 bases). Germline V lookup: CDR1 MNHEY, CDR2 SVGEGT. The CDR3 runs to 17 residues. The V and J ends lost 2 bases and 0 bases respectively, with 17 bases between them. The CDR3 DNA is TGTGCCAGCAGTTACGCTGTGGGGGCCCTGAGCTCCTACGAGCAGTACTTC. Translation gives CASSYAVGALSSYEQYF.

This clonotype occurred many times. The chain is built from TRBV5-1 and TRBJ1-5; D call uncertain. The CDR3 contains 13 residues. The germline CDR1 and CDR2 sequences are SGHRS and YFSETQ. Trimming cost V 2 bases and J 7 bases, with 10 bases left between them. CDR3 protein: CASSFLVGQPQHF. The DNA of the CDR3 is TGCGCCAGCAGCTTTCTAGTGGGGCAGCCCCAGCATTTT.

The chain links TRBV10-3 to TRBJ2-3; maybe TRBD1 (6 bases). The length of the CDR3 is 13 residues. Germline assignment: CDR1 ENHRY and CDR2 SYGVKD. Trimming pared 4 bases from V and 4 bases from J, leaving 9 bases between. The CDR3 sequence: CAISAGVPDTQYF. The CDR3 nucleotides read TGTGCCATCAGTGCAGGGGTTCCAGATACGCAGTATTTT.

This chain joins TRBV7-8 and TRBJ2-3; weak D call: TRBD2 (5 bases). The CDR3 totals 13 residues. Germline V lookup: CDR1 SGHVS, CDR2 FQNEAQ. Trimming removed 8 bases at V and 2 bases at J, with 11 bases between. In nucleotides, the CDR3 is TGTGCCAGCGGGAGAGGGCCCACAGATACGCAGTATTTT. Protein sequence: CASGRGPTDTQYF.

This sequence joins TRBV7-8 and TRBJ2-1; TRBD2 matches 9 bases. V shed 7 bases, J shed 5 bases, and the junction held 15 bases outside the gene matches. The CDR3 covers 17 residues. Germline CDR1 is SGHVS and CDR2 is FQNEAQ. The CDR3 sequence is CASNPRNPGLADNEQFF. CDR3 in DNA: TGTGCCAGCAACCCACGCAACCCGGGACTAGCTGACAATGAGCAGTTCTTC.

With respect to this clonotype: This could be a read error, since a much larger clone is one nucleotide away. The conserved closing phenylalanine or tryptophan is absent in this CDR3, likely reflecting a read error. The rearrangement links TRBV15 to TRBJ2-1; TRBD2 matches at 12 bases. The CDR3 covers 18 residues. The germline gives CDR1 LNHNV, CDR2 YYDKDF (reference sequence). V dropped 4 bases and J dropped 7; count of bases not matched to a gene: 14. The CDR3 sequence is CATSNHRNRLAGVNEQFS. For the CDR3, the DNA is TGTGCCACCAGCAATCACAGAAATCGACTAGCGGGAGTGAATGAGCAGTTCTCC.

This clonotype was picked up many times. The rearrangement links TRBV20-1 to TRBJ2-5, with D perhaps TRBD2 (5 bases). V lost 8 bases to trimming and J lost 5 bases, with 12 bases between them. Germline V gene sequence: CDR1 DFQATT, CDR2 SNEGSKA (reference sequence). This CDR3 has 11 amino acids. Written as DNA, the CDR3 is TGCAGTCCAAGCCGCGGGGAGACCCAGTACTTC. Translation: CSPSRGETQYF.

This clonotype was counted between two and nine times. CDR3 region: CASSYSGTGGFETQYF. The DNA for the CDR3 is TGTGCCAGCAGTTACTCCGGGACAGGGGGCTTCGAGACCCAGTACTTC. This chain connects TRBV6-5 to TRBJ2-5; 12 nucleotides align to TRBD1. V dropped 0 bases and J dropped 5; count of bases not matched to a gene: 4. Per germline, CDR1 MNHEY and CDR2 SVGAGI. The CDR3 is made up of 16 amino acids.

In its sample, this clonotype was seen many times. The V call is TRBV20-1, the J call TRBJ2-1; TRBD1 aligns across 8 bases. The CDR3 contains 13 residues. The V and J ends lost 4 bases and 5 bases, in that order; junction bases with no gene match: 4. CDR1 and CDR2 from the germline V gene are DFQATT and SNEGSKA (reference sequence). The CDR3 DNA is TGCAGTGCTAACGGACAGGGAAACAATGAGCAGTTCTTC. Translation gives CSANGQGNNEQFF.